The 16 T cell receptor beta chains presented below share a single source sample, sequenced in a study of PD-L1 blockade in urothelial cancer. Sequencing used immunoSEQ multiplex PCR; TCRdb keeps in-frame clones, though not all of them. The sample shows tens of thousands of clones, around 88% of them seen only once. Described time point: pretreatment peripheral blood. Here the sequenced sample was PBMCs, taken around atezolizumab (anti-PD-L1) treatment. The receptors come from a woman aged 55-70 years with urothelial cancer.

This clone was recorded once. The chain links TRBV7-6 to TRBJ2-7, with 10 bases identical to TRBD2. This CDR3 comprises 14 residues. Per the germline V gene, CDR1 is SGHVS and CDR2 is FNYEAQ. J lost 6 bases, V lost 4 bases, and 6 bases had no gene match. The CDR3 sequence: CASSSWTSGGEQYF. CDR3 DNA sequence: TGTGCCAGCAGCTCATGGACTAGCGGAGGCGAGCAGTACTTC.

This clone has more than one count but fewer than ten. This rearrangement joins TRBV6-5 to TRBJ2-7, with 8 positions matching TRBD1. Trimming at V came to 6 bases and at J to 7 bases, leaving 14 bases not matched to a gene. Per the germline V gene, CDR1 is MNHEY and CDR2 is SVGAGI. This CDR3 spans 15 amino acids. CDR3 nucleotides: TGTGCCAGCAGCCAAGCGGACAGGGTAACGGGGGAGCAGTACTTC. This gives the protein CASSQADRVTGEQYF.

The V gene is TRBV7-2, the J gene TRBJ1-1, with 8 bases that match TRBD1. CDR3 length: 17 residues. Germline CDR1 and CDR2: SGHTA and FQGNSA. V dropped 2 bases and J dropped 2; count of bases not matched to a gene: 10. CDR3 sequence reads: CASSLMVPTGANTEAFF. The CDR3 DNA reads as TGTGCCAGCAGCTTAATGGTTCCGACAGGGGCAAACACTGAAGCTTTCTTT.

The table lists this clone with a few counts. V is TRBV27 and J is TRBJ2-3, with D uncertain. The CDR3 runs 13 residues. Germline V CDR1 and CDR2: MNHEY, SMNVEV (reference sequence). V gave up 5 bases and J gave up 6 bases, with 12 bases separating them. CDR3 protein: CASSTQTWDTQYF. The CDR3 bases are TGTGCCAGCAGTACCCAGACTTGGGATACGCAGTATTTT.

This clone was picked up a small number of times. The V and J genes are TRBV7-2 and TRBJ2-1, with TRBD1 identical over 8 bases. Per the germline V gene, CDR1 is SGHTA and CDR2 is FQGNSA. The CDR3 is 14 amino acids. J gave up 7 bases and V 5 bases, and 7 bases lay outside the gene matches. CDR3 region: CASSGRGRWNEQFF. The CDR3 DNA reads as TGTGCCAGCAGCGGCAGGGGGCGGTGGAATGAGCAGTTCTTC.

The V and J genes are TRBV7-2 and TRBJ2-3; 10 bases fit TRBD2. The CDR3 consists of 18 residues. Trimming at V came to 1 base and at J to 4 bases, leaving 11 bases not matched to a gene. Germline V gene data show CDR1 as SGHTA and CDR2 as FQGNSA. The CDR3 is CASSLVLAGALVPDTQYF. Here the CDR3 DNA reads TGTGCCAGCAGCTTAGTCCTAGCGGGAGCCTTAGTCCCAGATACGCAGTATTTT.

J is TRBJ2-7 and V is TRBV7-3; 9 bases align to TRBD1. The CDR3 is made up of 15 amino acids. Germline loops: CDR1 SGHTA, CDR2 FQGTGA. V lost 5 bases and J lost 4; bases outside the gene matches: 9. The CDR3 is CASSRGQGHGYEQYF. For the CDR3, the DNA is TGTGCCAGCAGCCGAGGACAGGGGCATGGGTACGAGCAGTACTTC. Full variable domain (missing parts from reference TRBV7-3 and TRBJ2-7): GAGVSQTPSNKVTEKGKYVELRCDPISGHTALYWYRQSLGQGPEFLIYFQGTGAADDSGLPNDRFFAVRPEGSVSTLKIQRTERGDSAVYLCASSRGQGHGYEQYFGPGTRLTVT.

The chain is built from TRBV5-6 and TRBJ2-1; 11 bases agree with TRBD2. V trimming: 4 bases; J trimming: 3 bases; junction bases outside the gene matches: 3. Germline loops: CDR1 SGHDT, CDR2 YYEEEE. The CDR3 extends over 15 amino acids. The CDR3 loop is CASSTSGRNYNEQFF. The CDR3 DNA is TGTGCCAGCAGCACTAGCGGGAGAAACTACAATGAGCAGTTCTTC.

The rearrangement uses TRBV10-3 and TRBJ2-3, with TRBD2 matching over 10 bases. Germline values: CDR1 ENHRY, CDR2 SYGVKD. Germline trimming cut 6 bases from V and 1 base from J; bases unmatched to any gene: 4. The CDR3 is 15 residues long. CDR3 nucleotide sequence: TGTGCCATCAGGGCCACTAGCGGGGGCACAGATACGCAGTATTTT. Residues: CAIRATSGGTDTQYF.

The rearrangement links TRBV6-4 to TRBJ2-2, with a possible D match to TRBD1 (5 bases). V lost 3 bases, J lost 4 bases, and 12 bases lay in between. The CDR3 has 15 residues. From germline, CDR1 is MRHNA and CDR2 SNTAGT. The CDR3 nucleotides read TGTGCCAGCAGTGAGACAGCTCCGAGCACCGGGGAGCTGTTTTTT. Residues: CASSETAPSTGELFF.

V is TRBV29-1 and J is TRBJ2-7; 7 nucleotides align to TRBD2. The trim removed 1 base at V and 5 bases at J, leaving 8 bases unmatched. Germline lookup yields CDR1 SQVTM and CDR2 ANQGSEA. CDR3 size: 14 residues. CDR3 DNA sequence: TGCAGCGTTGAAGGTGGGCAGGGAGGGAACGAGCAGTACTTC. Protein product: CSVEGGQGGNEQYF.

This clone was recorded a few times. The V and J genes are TRBV7-9 and TRBJ1-1; tentative D call: TRBD1 (6 bases). Germline CDR1 SEHNR, CDR2 FQNEAQ (reference sequence). V was shortened by 5 bases and J by 1 base, with 11 bases between the two germline ends. The CDR3 sequence is 14 residues long. The CDR3 loop reads CASSDQGGNTEAFF. The CDR3 DNA reads TGTGCCAGCAGCGACCAAGGGGGGAACACTGAAGCTTTCTTT.

The rearrangement joins TRBV5-1 to TRBJ2-7, with 8 nucleotides matching TRBD1. This CDR3 spans 15 amino acids. Germline V gene data show CDR1 as SGHRS and CDR2 as YFSETQ. V trimming: 0 bases; J trimming: 3 bases; junction bases outside the gene matches: 5. CDR3 nucleotides: TGCGCCAGCAGCTTGGGGGCAGGGGGCATCTACGAGCAGTACTTC. Amino acid sequence: CASSLGAGGIYEQYF. Supplemented by reference TRBV5-1 and TRBJ2-7, the full variable domain reads KAGVTQTPRYLIKTRGQQVTLSCSPISGHRSVSWYQQTPGQGLQFLFEYFSETQRNKGNFPGRFSGRQFSNSRSEMNVSTLELGDSALYLCASSLGAGGIYEQYFGPGTRLTVT.

The chain couples TRBV5-1 to TRBJ2-5, with D tentatively TRBD1 (6 bases). Germline CDR1 and CDR2: SGHRS and YFSETQ. Trimming left V 7 bases short and J 0 bases short, with 13 bases between. CDR3 length: 14 residues. CDR3 residues: CASRMDRNQETQYF. CDR3 nucleotide sequence: TGCGCCAGCCGAATGGACAGAAACCAAGAGACCCAGTACTTC.

This clone was observed once. V and J are TRBV10-1 and TRBJ2-3; TRBD1 matches at 9 bases. CDR1 and CDR2 (germline): WNHNN, SYGVQD (reference sequence). With V trimmed by 7 bases and J by 7 bases, 18 bases remained unmatched. This CDR3 contains 17 residues. The CDR3 DNA reads as TGCGCCAGCAAGAAAGTAAACAGGGGGCCGAGAAGGAATACGCAGTATTTT. Protein sequence: CASKKVNRGPRRNTQYF.

Of note for this clone: An end of the junction differs from the germline gene, which may be a read error. This chain uses TRBV7-8 with TRBJ2-7, with 12 nucleotides matching TRBD2. Germline V gene sequence: CDR1 SGHVS, CDR2 FQNEAQ. CDR3 size: 13 residues. CDR3 residues: CASSLRRLAGVFF. CDR3 coding DNA: TGTGCCAGCAGCTTAAGGAGACTAGCGGGGGTGTTCTTC.